This is a list of T cell receptor beta chains from one sample in a study of OX40 agonist ivuxolimab in advanced cancers. Some clones are missing from TCRdb's copy, which holds only in-frame ones; the method was immunoSEQ multiplex PCR. Counted here are approximately 65,000 clones, around four fifths occurring once; the ten biggest clones make up roughly 11%. The material was CD4+ or CD8+ T cells sorted from blood, obtained in a trial of the OX40 agonist ivuxolimab. The source of these receptors is an adult with an advanced solid tumor such as melanoma, head and neck, liver or kidney cancer. Each CDR3 is given with its conserved first and last residue. A D gene is named only where the DNA matches it firmly. Some rows have no size entry. The others give once, few or many, or a class for an expanded clone.

j_gene	v_gene	abundance	d_gene	CDR3nt	CDR3aa
TRBJ1-1	TRBV6-5	NA	NA	TGTGCCAGCAAGAGAAGCATGAACACTGAAGCTTTCTTT	CASKRSMNTEAFF
TRBJ2-7	TRBV7-9	NA	TRBD2	TGTGCCAGCAGCTCGCGGACTAGCGGAAACTACGAGCAGTACTTC	CASSSRTSGNYEQYF
TRBJ2-3	TRBV4-2	few	NA	TGTGCCAGCAAACCCCAGGGAAGCACAGATACGCAGTATTTT	CASKPQGSTDTQYF
TRBJ1-3	TRBV19	NA	TRBD1	TGTGCCAGTAGTACCGCGGGACAGCGCTCTGGAAACACCATATATTTT	CASSTAGQRSGNTIYF
TRBJ2-3	TRBV30	NA	TRBD1	TGTGCCTGGAGGAACAGGGGGACGGAGTATTTT	CAWRNRGTEYF
TRBJ2-3	TRBV5-4	NA	NA	TGTGCCAGCAGCTCGCGGGACTTCGAAGCCACAGATACGCAGTATTTT	CASSSRDFEATDTQYF
TRBJ1-1	TRBV11-3	NA	NA	TGTGCCAGCAGCTTAGGGCCCGAGGGGCGGATCATGATCACTGAAGCTTTCTTT	CASSLGPEGRIMITEAFF
TRBJ2-1	TRBV5-1	NA	NA	TGCGCCAGCAGCTTGGGAAGAGGGTTTACGGAGTTCTTC	CASSLGRGFTEFF
TRBJ2-2	TRBV6-1	NA	NA	TGTGCCAGCAGTGTTATAGGGACCGGGGAGCTGTTTTTT	CASSVIGTGELFF
TRBJ1-2	TRBV30	NA	TRBD1	TGTGCCTGGGGACAGGGCTCGAACTATGGCTACACCTTC	CAWGQGSNYGYTF
TRBJ2-1	TRBV10-2	NA	NA	TGCGCCAGCAGTGACCTAGGGACTGAGCAGTTCTTC	CASSDLGTEQFF
TRBJ2-2	TRBV5-1	NA	NA	TGCGCCAGCAGCTTAGGACCGTCGAACACCGGGGAGCTGTTTTTT	CASSLGPSNTGELFF
TRBJ2-2	TRBV4-3	NA	TRBD1	TGCGCCAGCAGCCACGGCGTTCCGGGACAGGGGTACACCGGGGAGCTGTTTTTT	CASSHGVPGQGYTGELFF
TRBJ1-5	TRBV28	once	NA	TGTGCCAGCAAACGGGGCGGCAATCAGCCCCAGCATTTT	CASKRGGNQPQHF
TRBJ2-2	TRBV18	NA	NA	TGTGCCAGCTCACTGGGAAACCCCGGGGAGCTGTTTTTT	CASSLGNPGELFF
TRBJ2-3	TRBV29-1	NA	NA	TGCAGCGTTGATGATAGCACAGATACGCAGTATTTT	CSVDDSTDTQYF
TRBJ2-2	TRBV28	NA	TRBD1	TGTGCCAGCAGTTTTGGGGACAGGGAGGCCGGGGAGCTGTTTTTT	CASSFGDREAGELFF
TRBJ2-3	TRBV5-4	NA	NA	TGTGCCAGCAGCTCCAAGGGGGGCGTCACAGATACGCAGTATTTT	CASSSKGGVTDTQYF
TRBJ1-1	TRBV19	once	NA	TGTGCCACCTCGCGGAGGGCCGTCACTGAAGCTTTCTTT	CATSRRAVTEAFF
TRBJ2-7	TRBV7-9	NA	NA	TGTGCCAGCAGCCCCTCCGGGGGGCACGAGCAGTACTTC	CASSPSGGHEQYF
TRBJ1-1	TRBV11-3	NA	TRBD1	TGTGCCAGCAGCCCCCGACAGGGGGCGGCTGAAGCTTTCTTT	CASSPRQGAAEAFF
TRBJ2-1	TRBV4-1	NA	TRBD2	TGCGCCAGCAGCCAAACCGGGAGGACGGACTACAATGAGCAGTTCTTC	CASSQTGRTDYNEQFF
TRBJ2-1	TRBV19	NA	TRBD2	TGTGCCAGTAGTAATCCTAGCGGGAGGGGAGGGTATGAGCAGTTCTTC	CASSNPSGRGGYEQFF
TRBJ1-1	TRBV9	NA	TRBD1	TGTGCCAGCAGCGTAGTAGGGGGCGCATCCACTGAAGCTTTCTTT	CASSVVGGASTEAFF
TRBJ2-7	TRBV5-5	NA	TRBD2	TGCGCCAGCAGCCAAGATGGCGCGGGAGGGCCCAACTACGAGCAGTACTTC	CASSQDGAGGPNYEQYF
TRBJ2-3	TRBV10-2	NA	NA	TGCGCCAGCAGTGAAGGTCAGAGCTTCACAGATACGCAGTATTTT	CASSEGQSFTDTQYF
TRBJ1-5	TRBV6-1	NA	NA	TGTGCCAGCACTCAGGACCGGCCTCCCCAGCATTTT	CASTQDRPPQHF
TRBJ2-3	TRBV29-1	NA	TRBD1	TGCAGCGTAACAGGGGCAAACACAGATACGCAGTATTTT	CSVTGANTDTQYF
TRBJ1-1	TRBV11-3	NA	NA	TGTGCCAGCAGCTTAGACGGGTACACTGAAGCTTTCTTT	CASSLDGYTEAFF
TRBJ2-7	TRBV4-3	NA	NA	TGCGCCAGCAGCCAAGCTCTCATGACCAGGACCCCCGAGCAGTACTTC	CASSQALMTRTPEQYF
TRBJ2-2	TRBV5-1	few	NA	TGCGCCAGCAGCTCCGGGCAAAACACCGGGGAGCTGTTTTTT	CASSSGQNTGELFF
TRBJ1-1	TRBV5-8	NA	NA	TGTGCCAGCAGCTTGTTTGTAGGTCCAGGGGTACCTACCTCTGAAGCTTTCTTT	CASSLFVGPGVPTSEAFF
TRBJ1-4	TRBV28	NA	NA	TGTGCCAGCAGTAGGGGGGGGAGCCTTAATGAAAAACTGTTTTTT	CASSRGGSLNEKLFF
TRBJ1-1	TRBV7-2	NA	TRBD1	TGTGCCAGCAGCCGGAGGACAGGGGAGCGTAACACTGAAGCTTTCTTT	CASSRRTGERNTEAFF
TRBJ2-5	TRBV2	NA	NA	TGTGCCAGCAGTTGGGGCCGCAACCAAGAGACCCAGTACTTC	CASSWGRNQETQYF
TRBJ1-4	TRBV30	NA	NA	TGTGCCTGGGCCAAGGGCGGGGACTGGGGTGAAAAACTGTTTTTT	CAWAKGGDWGEKLFF
TRBJ2-5	TRBV19	NA	NA	TGTGCCAGTAGTATCGCGGTGCAAGAGACCCAGTACTTC	CASSIAVQETQYF
TRBJ1-2	TRBV5-6	few	TRBD1	TGTGCCAGCAGCCCTTCGACAGGGAACTATGGCTACACCTTC	CASSPSTGNYGYTF
TRBJ1-1	TRBV7-3	NA	NA	TGTGCCACCGCCGCGGGGCCCGGATCTGAAGCTTTCTTT	CATAAGPGSEAFF
TRBJ1-1	TRBV19	NA	NA	TGTGCCAGTAGTATGGCGGGGTCGGTTGAAGCTTTCTTT	CASSMAGSVEAFF